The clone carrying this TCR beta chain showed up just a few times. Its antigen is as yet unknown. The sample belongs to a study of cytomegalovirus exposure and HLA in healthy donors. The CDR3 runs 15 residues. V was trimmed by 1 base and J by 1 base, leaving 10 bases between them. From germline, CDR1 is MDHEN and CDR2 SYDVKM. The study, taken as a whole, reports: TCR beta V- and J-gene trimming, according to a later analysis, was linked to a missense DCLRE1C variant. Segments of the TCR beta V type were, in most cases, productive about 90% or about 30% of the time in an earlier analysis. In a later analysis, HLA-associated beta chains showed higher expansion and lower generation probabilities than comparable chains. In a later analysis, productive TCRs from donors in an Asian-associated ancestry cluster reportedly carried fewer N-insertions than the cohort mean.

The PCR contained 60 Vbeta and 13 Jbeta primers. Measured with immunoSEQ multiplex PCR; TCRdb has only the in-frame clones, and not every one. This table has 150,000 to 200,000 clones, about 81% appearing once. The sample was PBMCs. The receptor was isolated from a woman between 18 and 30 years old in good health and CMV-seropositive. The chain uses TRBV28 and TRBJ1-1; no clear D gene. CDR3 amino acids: CASSLYQEQNTEAFF. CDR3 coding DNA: TGTGCCAGCAGTTTATATCAGGAACAGAACACTGAAGCTTTCTTT.